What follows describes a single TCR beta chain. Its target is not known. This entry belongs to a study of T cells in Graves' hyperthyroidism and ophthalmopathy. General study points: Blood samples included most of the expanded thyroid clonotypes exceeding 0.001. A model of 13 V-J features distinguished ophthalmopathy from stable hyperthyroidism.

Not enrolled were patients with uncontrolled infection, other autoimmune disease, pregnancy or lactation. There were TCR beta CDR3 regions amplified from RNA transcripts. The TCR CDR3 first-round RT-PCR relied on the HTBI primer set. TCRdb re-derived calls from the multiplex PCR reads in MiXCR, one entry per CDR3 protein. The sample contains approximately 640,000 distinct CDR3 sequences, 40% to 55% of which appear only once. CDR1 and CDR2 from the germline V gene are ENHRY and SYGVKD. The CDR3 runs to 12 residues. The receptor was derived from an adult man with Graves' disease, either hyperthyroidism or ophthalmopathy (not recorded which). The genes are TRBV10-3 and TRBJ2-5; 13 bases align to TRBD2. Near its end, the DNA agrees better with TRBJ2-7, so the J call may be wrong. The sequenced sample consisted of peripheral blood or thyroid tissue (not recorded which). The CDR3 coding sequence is TGTGCCATCGGGACTAGCGGGAACGAGCAGTACTTC. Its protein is CAIGTSGNEQYF.